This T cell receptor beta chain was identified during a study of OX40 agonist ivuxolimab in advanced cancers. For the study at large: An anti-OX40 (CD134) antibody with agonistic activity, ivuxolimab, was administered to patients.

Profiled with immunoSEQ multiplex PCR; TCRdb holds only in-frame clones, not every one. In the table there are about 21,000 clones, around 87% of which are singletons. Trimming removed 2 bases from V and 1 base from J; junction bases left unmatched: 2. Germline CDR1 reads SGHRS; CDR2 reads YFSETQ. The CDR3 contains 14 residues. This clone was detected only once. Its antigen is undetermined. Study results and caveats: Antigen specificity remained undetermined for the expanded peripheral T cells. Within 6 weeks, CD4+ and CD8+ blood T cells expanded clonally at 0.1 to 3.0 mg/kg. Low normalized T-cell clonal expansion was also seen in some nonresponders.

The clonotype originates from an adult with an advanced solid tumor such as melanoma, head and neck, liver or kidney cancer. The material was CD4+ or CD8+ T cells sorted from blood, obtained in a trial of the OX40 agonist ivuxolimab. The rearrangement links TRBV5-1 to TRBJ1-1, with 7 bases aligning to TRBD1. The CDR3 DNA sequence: TGCGCCAGCAGCTTCAGGGGGGGGAACACTGAAGCTTTCTTT. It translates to CASSFRGGNTEAFF.